The next 28 T cell receptor beta chains were all read from a single sample in a study of blood T cell repertoires in COVID-19. Profiled with immunoSEQ multiplex PCR; TCRdb holds only in-frame clones, not every one. The repertoire holds hundreds of thousands of clones, with approximately 90% as singletons. Sequencing was performed on peripheral blood. The receptors here all came from a man in his sixties with COVID-19, enrolled during active disease.

The chain joins TRBV7-2 to TRBJ1-2, with TRBD1 matching 7 bases. Germline assignment: CDR1 SGHTA and CDR2 FQGNSA. CDR3 length: 16 amino acids. Trimming removed 4 bases from V and 6 bases from J; junction bases left unmatched: 14. Here the CDR3 reads CASSSTNRQGRNGYTF. CDR3 DNA sequence: TGTGCCAGCAGCTCGACTAATCGACAGGGCAGAAATGGCTACACCTTC.

This chain connects TRBV5-1 to TRBJ2-2, with no clear D. Germline CDR1 reads SGHRS; CDR2 reads YFSETQ. The CDR3 is made up of 10 amino acids. The V end lost 8 bases, the J end lost 6 bases, and 5 bases lay between the germline ends. The CDR3 DNA reads as TGCGCCAGTGGCTCCGGGGAGCTGTTTTTT. Translated, it gives CASGSGELFF.

The chain employs TRBV5-6 and TRBJ2-2; 7 nucleotides match TRBD2. With 4 bases clipped from V and 2 bases from J, the junction kept 11 bases outside the gene matches. The CDR3 covers 17 residues. From germline, CDR1 is SGHDT and CDR2 YYEEEE. CDR3 bases: TGTGCCAGCAGCATGGAATGGGGGGGACCCAACACCGGGGAGCTGTTTTTT. This translates into CASSMEWGGPNTGELFF.

As regards this clone: The sample contains more than one DNA sequence encoding this CDR3. CDR3 in amino acids: CASSISGGLGTEAFF. CDR3 nucleotide sequence: TGTGCCAGTAGTATTTCAGGGGGCTTAGGCACTGAAGCTTTCTTT. The gene calls are TRBV19 and TRBJ1-1; 8 positions agree with TRBD1. In germline, CDR1 is LNHDA, CDR2 SQIVND (reference sequence). Trimming took 3 bases from V and 4 from J; bases not matched to a gene: 7. CDR3 length: 15 amino acids.

The rearrangement uses TRBV21-1 and TRBJ2-4; TRBD2, the D gene given by the table, was not confirmed from the DNA. TRBV21-1 is shown as a pseudogene. The CDR3 runs 15 residues. The CDR3 DNA reads TGTGCCAGCAGCAAAGACGTACGGGGCAAAAACATTCAGTACTTC. Translated, it gives CASSKDVRGKNIQYF.

This clone was seen just once. The V and J genes are TRBV6-6 and TRBJ1-1; TRBD1 might be the D (5 bases). The CDR3 contains 14 residues. From germline, CDR1 is MNHNY and CDR2 SVGAGI (reference sequence). Trimming pared 7 bases from V and 5 bases from J, leaving 17 bases between. CDR3 loop: CASTNGDWKTEAFF. As DNA, the CDR3 is TGTGCCAGCACAAACGGGGACTGGAAAACTGAAGCTTTCTTT.

The rearrangement uses TRBV6-5 and TRBJ2-5; 10 bases align to TRBD1. CDR1 MNHEY and CDR2 SVGAGI come from the germline V gene. J lost 5 bases, V lost 0 bases, and 3 bases had no gene match. The CDR3 loop spans 15 amino acids. The CDR3 DNA follows: TGTGCCAGCAGTTACTCGACAGGGGGCATGGAGACCCAGTACTTC. Amino acids: CASSYSTGGMETQYF.

J is TRBJ1-4 and V is TRBV12-3 or TRBV12-4; D gene uncertain. The V gene lost 8 bases and the J gene lost 2 bases, with 9 bases spanning the gap. This CDR3 has 13 residues. CDR3 region: CASRVATNEKLFF. In DNA form, the CDR3 reads TGTGCCAGCCGGGTTGCTACTAATGAAAAACTGTTTTTT.

J is TRBJ1-6 and V is TRBV6-5, with TRBD1 as a possible D gene (6 bases). CDR1 and CDR2 (germline): MNHEY, SVGAGI. Trimming stripped 8 bases from V and 10 bases from J, with 12 bases between. The CDR3 has 12 residues. CDR3 amino acids: CASSGVGSPLHF. For the CDR3, the DNA is TGTGCCAGCTCAGGGGTGGGATCACCCCTCCACTTT.

The chain couples TRBV20-1 to TRBJ1-5; possible D gene TRBD1, 5 bases. Trimming took off 3 bases at V and 1 base at J, with 25 bases between the two ends. The V gene's germline CDR1 is DFQATT and CDR2 SNEGSKA (reference sequence). This CDR3 region has 19 residues. The CDR3 sequence is CSASTALGSGSGSNQPQHF. CDR3 in DNA: TGCAGTGCTAGTACGGCTTTGGGGTCAGGGTCAGGAAGCAATCAGCCCCAGCATTTT.

The chain has TRBV6-6 and TRBJ2-2; 7 nucleotides line up with TRBD2. CDR1 MNHNY and CDR2 SVGAGI come from the germline V gene (reference sequence). Trimming removed 4 bases from V and 6 bases from J; junction bases left unmatched: 8. This CDR3 is built from 15 residues. DNA for the CDR3: TGTGCCAGCAGTTCCGGACTAGGGAGCCCCGGGGAGCTGTTTTTT. It encodes CASSSGLGSPGELFF.

V usage is TRBV3-1 (or the pseudogene TRBV3-2) and J usage is TRBJ2-7; maybe TRBD1 (5 bases). V lost 3 bases and J 6 bases, leaving 15 bases between the germline ends. Germline V CDR1 and CDR2: LGHDT, YNNKEL (reference sequence). This CDR3 has 14 residues. CDR3 DNA sequence: TGTGCCAGCAGCCAGCGAGAAGGGGTCGGCGAGCAGTACTTC. This gives the protein CASSQREGVGEQYF.

The V and J genes are TRBV27 and TRBJ2-2, with a tentative D call TRBD2 (5 bases). Germline V CDR1 and CDR2: MNHEY, SMNVEV (reference sequence). The CDR3 covers 16 residues. V lost 0 bases and J 6 bases, leaving 14 bases between the germline ends. The CDR3 DNA reads as TGTGCCAGCAGTTTATCGTATTCGCGGGTGGCCGGGGAGCTGTTTTTT. Its translation: CASSLSYSRVAGELFF.

This rearrangement joins TRBV28 to TRBJ2-1; unclear D gene. Germline V CDR1 and CDR2: MDHEN, SYDVKM. V lost 7 bases and J lost 7, with 8 bases in between. The CDR3 has 11 residues. The CDR3 protein is CASTRLNEQFF. For the CDR3, the DNA is TGTGCCAGCACGCGGTTAAATGAGCAGTTCTTC.

The V gene is TRBV9, the J gene TRBJ1-2, with TRBD1 identical over 7 bases. CDR3 length equals 16 residues. Germline CDR1 and CDR2: SGDLS and YYNGEE. With V trimmed by 3 bases and J by 5 bases, 13 bases remained unmatched. The CDR3: CASSGEEGTVGYGYTF. The CDR3 DNA reads as TGTGCCAGCAGCGGAGAAGAGGGGACAGTGGGTTATGGCTACACCTTC.

The chain has TRBV24-1 and TRBJ1-5; D is perhaps TRBD1 (5 bases). The CDR3 has 12 residues. Trimming removed 6 bases at V and 6 bases at J, with 8 bases between. Per the germline V gene, CDR1 is KGHDR and CDR2 is SFDVKD. The CDR3 DNA reads as TGTGCCACCAGTCAGGGAGGTCAGCCCCAGCATTTT. Translating it yields CATSQGGQPQHF.

V usage is TRBV24-1 and J usage is TRBJ2-7; TRBD2 aligns across 7 bases. The CDR3 extends over 15 amino acids. V was clipped by 5 bases and J by 2 bases; unmatched bases: 8. CDR1 is KGHDR, CDR2 SFDVKD, per germline. The CDR3 reads CATSAGAGETYEQYF. The DNA for the CDR3 is TGTGCCACCAGTGCCGGGGCGGGAGAAACCTACGAGCAGTACTTC.

CDR3 sequence reads: CASSRRTSGTGAGELFF. CDR3 DNA sequence: TGTGCCAGCAGCCGGAGGACTAGCGGCACTGGGGCCGGGGAGCTGTTTTTT. The chain couples TRBV3-1 (or the pseudogene TRBV3-2) to TRBJ2-2; TRBD2 matches 10 bases. The CDR3 covers 17 residues. The ends lost 4 bases at V and 6 bases at J; junction bases unmatched: 11. Germline CDR1 and CDR2: LGHDT and YNNKEL (reference sequence).

This clone showed up just once. The rearrangement uses TRBV28 and TRBJ2-3, with 11 bases matching TRBD2. The germline gives CDR1 MDHEN, CDR2 SYDVKM. The length of the CDR3 is 18 residues. V lost 4 bases to trimming and J lost 2 bases; unmatched junction nucleotides: 11. CDR3: CASSYQLTSGAPTDTQYF. The CDR3 DNA reads as TGTGCCAGCAGTTACCAATTGACTAGCGGGGCCCCCACAGATACGCAGTATTTT.

The rearrangement links TRBV19 to TRBJ2-6, with 13 bases matching TRBD2. Germline V gives CDR1 LNHDA, CDR2 SQIVND (reference sequence). V was clipped by 4 bases and J by 2 bases; unmatched bases: 8. CDR3 size: 19 residues. CDR3 protein: CASSRWTSGSYAGANVLTF. CDR3 sequence (DNA): TGTGCCAGTAGTAGATGGACTAGCGGGAGCTACGCTGGGGCCAACGTCCTGACTTTC.

V is TRBV18 and J is TRBJ2-5; 10 nucleotides agree with TRBD2. Germline V gene data show CDR1 as KGHSH and CDR2 as LQKENI. Unmatched junction bases numbered 6, after V lost 9 bases and J lost 2 bases. The CDR3 spans 14 residues. CDR3 residues: CASSKTSGQETQYF. The CDR3 DNA is TGTGCCAGTTCGAAGACTAGCGGGCAAGAGACCCAGTACTTC.

The chain joins TRBV5-4 to TRBJ2-1; unclear D gene. The V and J ends lost 0 bases and 6 bases respectively, with 13 bases between them. From germline, CDR1 is SGHNT and CDR2 YYREEE (reference sequence). The CDR3 extends over 15 amino acids. CDR3 residues: CASSLELNLSNEQFF. The CDR3 nucleotides read TGTGCCAGCAGCTTGGAACTAAATCTCAGCAATGAGCAGTTCTTC.

The chain couples TRBV2 to TRBJ2-2; D is possibly TRBD2 (6 bases). The CDR3 runs 13 residues. V shed 3 bases and J shed 6 bases, with 8 bases lying between them. The germline gives CDR1 SNHLY, CDR2 FYNNEI. DNA for the CDR3: TGTGCCAGCAGTGATTGGGGGGCCGGGGAGCTGTTTTTT. This gives the protein CASSDWGAGELFF.

The J gene is TRBJ2-1, the V gene TRBV6-5, with D possibly TRBD1 on 5 matching bases. Germline V CDR1 and CDR2: MNHEY, SVGAGI. This CDR3 spans 13 amino acids. Trimming took off 5 bases at V and 3 bases at J, with 8 bases between the two ends. For the CDR3, the DNA is TGTGCCAGCAGTAAGCAGGGCTACAATGAGCAGTTCTTC. Residues: CASSKQGYNEQFF.

The chain uses TRBV20-1 and TRBJ1-1; D is perhaps TRBD1 (5 bases). There are 13 residues in the CDR3. The V gene's germline CDR1 is DFQATT and CDR2 SNEGSKA (reference sequence). V lost 3 bases, J lost 7 bases, and 15 bases lay in between. The CDR3 loop is CSASDGGPREAFF. The CDR3 DNA sequence: TGCAGTGCTAGTGACGGGGGTCCCCGTGAAGCTTTCTTT.

This chain joins TRBV6-5 and TRBJ1-2, with 7 positions matching TRBD1. Germline V gives CDR1 MNHEY, CDR2 SVGAGI. The CDR3 is 13 residues long. V trimming: 0 bases; J trimming: 8 bases; junction bases outside the gene matches: 3. In nucleotides, the CDR3 is TGTGCCAGCAGTTACTCCGCAGGGGGAGGCTACACCTTC. Translating it yields CASSYSAGGGYTF.

The J gene is TRBJ1-5, the V gene TRBV5-6, with TRBD1 matching over 10 bases. Losses at the gene ends were 0 bases for V and 9 bases for J; bases not matched to a gene: 3. The CDR3 has 14 residues. CDR1 and CDR2 (germline): SGHDT, YYEEEE. The CDR3 reads CASSLGQGAGPQHF. The CDR3, as DNA: TGTGCCAGCAGCTTGGGACAGGGGGCAGGGCCCCAGCATTTT.

This clone has a handful of counts. The rearrangement joins TRBV3-1 (or the pseudogene TRBV3-2) to TRBJ1-1; 7 nucleotides match TRBD1. Germline lookup yields CDR1 LGHDT and CDR2 YNNKEL (reference sequence). J gave up 1 base and V 4 bases, and 3 bases lay outside the gene matches. This CDR3 spans 14 amino acids. CDR3 nucleotide sequence: TGTGCCAGCAGCCGAAACAGGGGGAACACTGAAGCTTTCTTT. Its protein is CASSRNRGNTEAFF.